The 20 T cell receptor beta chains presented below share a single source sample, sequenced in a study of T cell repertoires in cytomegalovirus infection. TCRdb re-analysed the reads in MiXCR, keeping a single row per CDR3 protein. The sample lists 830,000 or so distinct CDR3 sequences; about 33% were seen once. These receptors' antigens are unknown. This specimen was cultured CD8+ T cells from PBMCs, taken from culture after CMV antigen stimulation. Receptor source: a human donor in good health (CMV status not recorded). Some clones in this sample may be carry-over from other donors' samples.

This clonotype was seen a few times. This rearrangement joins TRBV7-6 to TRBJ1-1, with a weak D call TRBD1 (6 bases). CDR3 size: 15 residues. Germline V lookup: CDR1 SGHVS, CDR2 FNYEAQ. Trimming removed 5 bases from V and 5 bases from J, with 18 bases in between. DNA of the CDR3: TGTGCCAGCAGCGACGAGGGGGGCGCGGAGACTGAAGCTTTCTTT. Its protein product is CASSDEGGAETEAFF. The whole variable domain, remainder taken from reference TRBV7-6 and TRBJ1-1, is GAGVSQSPRYKVTKRGQDVALRCDPISGHVSLYWYRQALGQGPEFLTYFNYEAQQDKSGLPNDRFSAERPEGSISTLTIQRTEQRDSAMYRCASSDEGGAETEAFFGQGTRLTVV.

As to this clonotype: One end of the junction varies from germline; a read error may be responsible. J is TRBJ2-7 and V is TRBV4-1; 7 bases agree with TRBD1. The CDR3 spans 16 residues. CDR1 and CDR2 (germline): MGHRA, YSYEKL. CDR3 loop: CASSQRGPTGMDDQYF. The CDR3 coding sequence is TGCGCCAGCAGCCAGAGGGGGCCGACAGGGATGGACGACCAGTACTTC.

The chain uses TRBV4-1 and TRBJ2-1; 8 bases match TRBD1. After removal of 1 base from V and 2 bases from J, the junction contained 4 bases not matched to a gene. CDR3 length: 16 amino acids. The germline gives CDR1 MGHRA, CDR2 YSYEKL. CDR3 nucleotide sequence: TGCGCCAGCAGCCAAGTTCCAGGGGGCGCCTACAATGAGCAGTTCTTC. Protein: CASSQVPGGAYNEQFF.

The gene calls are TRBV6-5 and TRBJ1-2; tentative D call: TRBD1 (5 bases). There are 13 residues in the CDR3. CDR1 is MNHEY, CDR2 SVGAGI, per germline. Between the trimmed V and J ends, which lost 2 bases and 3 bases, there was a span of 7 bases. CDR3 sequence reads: CASSYAGHYGYTF. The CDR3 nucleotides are TGTGCCAGCAGTTACGCAGGGCACTATGGCTACACCTTC.

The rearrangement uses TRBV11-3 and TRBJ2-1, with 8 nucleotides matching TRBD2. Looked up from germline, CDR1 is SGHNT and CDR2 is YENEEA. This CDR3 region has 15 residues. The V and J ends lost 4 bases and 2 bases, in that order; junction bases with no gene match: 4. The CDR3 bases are TGTGCCAGCAGCTATAGCGGGGCCGCCTACAATGAGCAGTTCTTC. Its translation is CASSYSGAAYNEQFF.

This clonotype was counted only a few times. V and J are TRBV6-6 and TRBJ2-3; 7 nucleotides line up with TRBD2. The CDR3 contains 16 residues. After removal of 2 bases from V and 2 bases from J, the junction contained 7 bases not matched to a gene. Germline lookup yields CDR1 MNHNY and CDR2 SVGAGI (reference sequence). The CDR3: CASSYLRGGTTDTQYF. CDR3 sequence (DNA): TGTGCCAGCAGTTACCTTCGCGGGGGAACCACAGATACGCAGTATTTT.

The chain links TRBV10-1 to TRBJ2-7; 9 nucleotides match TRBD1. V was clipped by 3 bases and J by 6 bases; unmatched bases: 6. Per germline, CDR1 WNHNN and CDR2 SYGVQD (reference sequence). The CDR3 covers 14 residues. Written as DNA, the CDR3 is TGCGCCAGCAGTGATTCGGGACAGGGTGTCGAGCAGTACTTC. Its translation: CASSDSGQGVEQYF.

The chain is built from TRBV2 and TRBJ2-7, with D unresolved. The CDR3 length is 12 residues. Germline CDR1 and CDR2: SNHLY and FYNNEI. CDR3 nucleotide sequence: TGTGCTTTTAGTACAGCTACCTACGAGCAGTACGTC. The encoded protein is CAFSTATYEQYV.

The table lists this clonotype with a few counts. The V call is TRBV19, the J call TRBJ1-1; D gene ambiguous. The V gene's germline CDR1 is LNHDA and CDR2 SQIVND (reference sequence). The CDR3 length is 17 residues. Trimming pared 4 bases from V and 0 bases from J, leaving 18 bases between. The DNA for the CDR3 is TGTGCCAGTAGTAGTAGCATGACGGGTCTCATGAACACTGAAGCTTTCTTT. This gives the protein CASSSSMTGLMNTEAFF.

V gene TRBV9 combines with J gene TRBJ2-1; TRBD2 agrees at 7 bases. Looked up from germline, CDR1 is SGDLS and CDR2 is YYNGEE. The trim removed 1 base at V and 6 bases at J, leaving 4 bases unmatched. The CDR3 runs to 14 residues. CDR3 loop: CASSVTGGPNEQFF. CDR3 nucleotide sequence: TGTGCCAGCAGCGTAACGGGGGGACCCAATGAGCAGTTCTTC. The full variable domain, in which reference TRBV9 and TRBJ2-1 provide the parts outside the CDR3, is DSGVTQTPKHLITATGQRVTLRCSPRSGDLSVYWYQQSLDQGLQFLIQYYNGEERAKGNILERFSAQQFPDLHSELNLSSLELGDSALYFCASSVTGGPNEQFFGPGTRLTVL.

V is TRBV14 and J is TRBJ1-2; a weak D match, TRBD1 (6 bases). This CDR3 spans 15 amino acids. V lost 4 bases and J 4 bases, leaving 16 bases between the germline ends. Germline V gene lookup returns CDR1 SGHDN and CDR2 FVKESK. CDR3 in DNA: TGTGCCAGCAGCCCTACAAGGGGGGGCGGCTATGGCTACACCTTC. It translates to CASSPTRGGGYGYTF.

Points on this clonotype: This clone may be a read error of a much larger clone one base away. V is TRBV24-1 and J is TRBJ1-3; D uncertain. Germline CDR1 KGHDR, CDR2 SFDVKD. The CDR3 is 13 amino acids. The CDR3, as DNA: TGTGCCACCAGTAATCCGAATGGAGACACCATATATTTT. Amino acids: CATSNPNGDTIYF.

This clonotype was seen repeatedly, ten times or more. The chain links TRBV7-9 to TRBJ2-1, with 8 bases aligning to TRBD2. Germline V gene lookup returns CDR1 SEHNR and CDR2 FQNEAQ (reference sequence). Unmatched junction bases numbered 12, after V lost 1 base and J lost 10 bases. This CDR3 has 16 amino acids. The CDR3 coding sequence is TGTGCCAGCAGCTTAGAACTCGTCCTAGCGGGTCGAGAGCAGTTCTTC. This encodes CASSLELVLAGREQFF.

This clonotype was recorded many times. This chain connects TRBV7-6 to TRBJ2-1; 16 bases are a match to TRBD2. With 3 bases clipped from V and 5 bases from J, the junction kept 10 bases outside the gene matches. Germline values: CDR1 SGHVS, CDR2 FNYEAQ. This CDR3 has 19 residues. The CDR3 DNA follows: TGTGCCAGCAGCTTCCCTGGGACTAGCGGGGGGGCCGCAGACAATGAGCAGTTCTTC. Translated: CASSFPGTSGGAADNEQFF.

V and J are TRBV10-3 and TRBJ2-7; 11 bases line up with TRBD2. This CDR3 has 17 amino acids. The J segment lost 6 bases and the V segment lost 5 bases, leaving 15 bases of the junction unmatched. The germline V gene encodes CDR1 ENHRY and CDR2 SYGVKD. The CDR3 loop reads CAISRRSVAGGSLEQYF. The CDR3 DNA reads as TGTGCCATCAGTCGCCGGTCCGTAGCGGGGGGGTCCCTCGAGCAGTACTTC.

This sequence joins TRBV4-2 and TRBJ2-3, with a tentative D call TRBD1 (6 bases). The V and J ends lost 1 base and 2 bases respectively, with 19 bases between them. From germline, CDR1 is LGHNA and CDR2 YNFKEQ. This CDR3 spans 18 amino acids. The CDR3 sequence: CASSQGTVYSALTDTQYF. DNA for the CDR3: TGTGCCAGCAGCCAAGGGACAGTGTATTCGGCTCTCACAGATACGCAGTATTTT.

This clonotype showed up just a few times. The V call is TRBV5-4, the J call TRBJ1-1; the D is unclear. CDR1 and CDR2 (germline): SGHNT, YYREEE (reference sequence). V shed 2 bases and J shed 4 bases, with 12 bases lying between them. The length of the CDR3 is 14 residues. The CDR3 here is CASSFEGGGTEAFF. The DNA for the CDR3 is TGTGCCAGCAGCTTCGAGGGCGGCGGCACTGAAGCTTTCTTT.

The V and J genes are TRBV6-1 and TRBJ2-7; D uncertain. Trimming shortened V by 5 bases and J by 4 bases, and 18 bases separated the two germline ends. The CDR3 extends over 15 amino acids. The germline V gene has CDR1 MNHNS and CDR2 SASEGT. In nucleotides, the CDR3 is TGTGCCAGCAGTTACGGGCTACCTGGGGAATACGAGCAGTACGTC. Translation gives CASSYGLPGEYEQYV.

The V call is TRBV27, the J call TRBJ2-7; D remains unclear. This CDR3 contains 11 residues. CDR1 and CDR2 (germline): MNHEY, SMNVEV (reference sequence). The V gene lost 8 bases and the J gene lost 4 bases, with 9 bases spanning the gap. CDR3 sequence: CASAGRYEQYF. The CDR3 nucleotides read TGTGCCAGCGCTGGCAGGTACGAGCAGTACTTC.

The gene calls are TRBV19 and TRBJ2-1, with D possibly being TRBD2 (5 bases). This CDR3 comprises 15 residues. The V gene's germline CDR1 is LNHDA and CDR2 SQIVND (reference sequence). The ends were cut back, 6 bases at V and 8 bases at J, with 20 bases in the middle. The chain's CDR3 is CASSSLFRPGDEQFF. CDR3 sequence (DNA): TGTGCCAGTAGCTCTCTCTTTAGACCCGGGGATGAGCAGTTCTTC.